A selection of T cell receptor beta chains follows, all from one sample in a study of blood T cell repertoires in COVID-19. TCRdb keeps only in-frame clones here, not all; method: immunoSEQ multiplex PCR. The sample lists approximately 500,000 clones; roughly nine tenths were seen once. Sequencing used peripheral blood. These receptors were obtained from a young man with COVID-19, enrolled during active disease. Each CDR3 is given with its conserved first and last residue. D genes are given only for firm matches. Not all rows give a size; the values are once, few, many and, for expanded clones, a class.

v_gene: TRBV4-1; abundance: .; d_gene: .; len: 15; j_gene: TRBJ2-5; CDR3aa: CASSQRKGQQETQYF
v_gene: TRBV10-3; abundance: .; d_gene: TRBD2; len: 16; j_gene: TRBJ2-2; CDR3aa: CATALPGRENTGELFF
v_gene: TRBV5-1; abundance: .; d_gene: .; len: 16; j_gene: TRBJ1-1; CDR3aa: CASSSVGQGRNTEAFF
v_gene: TRBV18; abundance: .; d_gene: TRBD2; len: 14; j_gene: TRBJ2-1; CDR3aa: CASAPGTIPNEQFF
v_gene: TRBV6-2/TRBV6-3; abundance: few; d_gene: .; len: 15; j_gene: TRBJ2-3; CDR3aa: CASSPRGDSTDTQYF
v_gene: TRBV19; abundance: .; d_gene: .; len: 15; j_gene: TRBJ2-1; CDR3aa: CASSPSGTSYNEQFF
v_gene: TRBV5-5; abundance: .; d_gene: TRBD1; len: 15; j_gene: TRBJ1-2; CDR3aa: CASSLAGGAYYGYTF
v_gene: TRBV4-2; abundance: .; d_gene: .; len: 16; j_gene: TRBJ2-1; CDR3aa: CASSQVTGQTYNEQFF
v_gene: TRBV25-1; abundance: .; d_gene: .; len: 12; j_gene: TRBJ2-5; CDR3aa: CASSRVGETQYF
v_gene: TRBV25-1; abundance: .; d_gene: TRBD2; len: 15; j_gene: TRBJ2-3; CDR3aa: CASRVEREGRHTQYF
v_gene: TRBV24-1; abundance: .; d_gene: .; len: 11; j_gene: TRBJ2-1; CDR3aa: CATSDPGWYVF